The text below deals with one T cell receptor (beta chain). The CDR3 is 16 amino acids. The junction had 9 bases not matched to a gene; V was cut back by 0 bases and J by 7 bases. The germline gives CDR1 SGHTA, CDR2 FQGTGA. The data were taken from a study of cytomegalovirus exposure and HLA in healthy donors. Amplification used 60 Vbeta primers and 13 Jbeta primers. Authors' analysis steps: A later analysis tallied some 80 million unique TCR beta chains, about 12 million of them shared. Profiling relied on immunoSEQ multiplex PCR, and the TCRdb table lists in-frame clones only, not all of them. The V and J calls and clone size come from that table; D and trimming were worked out from the DNA. The sample has under 150,000 clones, approximately 80% seen once.

The V and J genes are TRBV7-3 and TRBJ2-7; 10 bases map to TRBD1. This clonotype was obtained from a middle-aged woman in good health and CMV-seronegative. The sample was PBMCs. CDR3 nucleotide sequence: TGTGCCAGCAGCTTAACGGGGGGACAGGGGCTGGGAGAGCAGTACTTC. The encoded protein is CASSLTGGQGLGEQYF.